The TCR beta chain described here comes from a study of vaccination and CD4 T cells after COVID-19. Remarks on this clonotype: Its target is unknown.

Regarding treatment: approximately 9-day PBMC culture with coronavirus spike peptide pools or control peptides (ViraFEST assay). With the Oncomine TCR Beta short-read assay, DNA from cultured CD4+ T cells was sequenced. TCRdb reprocessed the PCR reads with MiXCR, giving one entry per CDR3 protein. The top ten clones hold roughly a quarter of a sample with approximately 12,000 distinct CDR3 sequences, about 37% of them seen once. V lost 2 bases and J lost 7, with 9 bases in between. The germline CDR1 and CDR2 sequences are MNHEY and SVGEGT. This CDR3 spans 13 amino acids. The sample taken for sequencing was cultured CD4+ T cells from blood. The receptor was isolated from a human donor with COVID-19. The gene calls are TRBV6-2 or TRBV6-3 and TRBJ2-1, with D perhaps matching TRBD1 (6 bases). CDR3 protein: CASSYMGANEQFF. The CDR3 nucleotides read TGTGCCAGCAGTTACATGGGGGCAAATGAGCAGTTCTTC.